Following are 8 T cell receptor beta chains from one sample sequenced in a study of T cells in Graves' hyperthyroidism and ophthalmopathy. The TCR beta CDR3 regions underwent amplification using RNA transcripts as the source. HTBI primers were the set used in a first-round RT-PCR of the TCR CDR3. TCRdb reprocessed the multiplex PCR reads via MiXCR and lists one record per CDR3 protein. Of under 550,000 distinct CDR3 sequences detected, 12% to 15% appear once; the ten largest clones hold 5% to 6.5%. Sequenced material: blood. Every receptor here comes from a woman aged 18 to 35 with Graves' hyperthyroidism.

The chain carries TRBV19 and TRBJ2-2; D unclear. Trimming removed 6 bases at V and 3 bases at J, with 8 bases between. CDR3 size: 13 residues. Germline V lookup: CDR1 LNHDA, CDR2 SQIVND (reference sequence). Here the CDR3 reads CASRVVYTGELFF. The CDR3 region has the DNA TGTGCCAGTAGGGTGGTATACACCGGGGAGCTGTTTTTT.

In its sample, this clonotype was seen a few times. This sequence may be a read error, since a much larger clone differs from it by one base. The chain combines TRBV27 with TRBJ1-1; D is unclear. With 2 bases removed from V and 0 bases from J, the gap between germline ends came to 10 bases. The V gene's germline CDR1 is MNHEY and CDR2 SMNVEV (reference sequence). CDR3 length: 15 residues. CDR3 region: CASSLPGSLNTEAFF. CDR3 sequence (DNA): TGTGCCAGCAGTTTACCGGGCAGCCTGAACACTGAAGCTTTCTTT.

V usage is TRBV20-1 and J usage is TRBJ2-1; possible D gene TRBD2, 5 bases. Trimming took off 3 bases at V and 6 bases at J, with 12 bases between the two ends. The V gene's germline CDR1 is DFQATT and CDR2 SNEGSKA (reference sequence). This CDR3 comprises 13 residues. This CDR3 reads CSARQLAPNEQFF. For the CDR3, the DNA is TGCAGTGCTAGGCAGCTAGCCCCCAATGAGCAGTTCTTC.

Worth noting for this clonotype: This may arise from a read error, as a much more abundant clone is one base away. V gene TRBV30 combines with J gene TRBJ1-5; D remains ambiguous. Looked up from germline, CDR1 is GTSNPN and CDR2 is SVGIG (reference sequence). This CDR3 spans 13 amino acids. Here the CDR3 reads CARSPDRYQPQHF. The CDR3 DNA reads TGTGCCCGGAGCCCGGACCGATATCAGCCCCAGCATTTT.

CDR3 coding DNA: TGTGCCTGGAGTCGCGGCAGGCCGAACACTGAAGCTTTCTTT. Protein sequence: CAWSRGRPNTEAFF. The chain uses TRBV30 and TRBJ1-1; unclear D gene. V shed 2 bases and J shed 1 base, with 11 bases lying between them. This CDR3 has 14 amino acids. Per germline, CDR1 GTSNPN and CDR2 SVGIG (reference sequence).

On this clonotype: Because the CDR3 is missing its conserved closing phenylalanine or tryptophan, this is likely a read error. The CDR3 DNA reads as TGTGCCAGCAGCCAAGAAATAGCAGACACGCCGTACCAAGAGACCCAGTACTCC. Encoded protein: CASSQEIADTPYQETQYS. The chain carries TRBV3-1 and TRBJ2-5; D not resolved. The germline V and J ends were trimmed by 0 bases and 0 bases, with 17 bases remaining between them. Germline V lookup: CDR1 LGHDT, CDR2 YNNKEL (reference sequence). The CDR3 is 18 residues long.

The table lists this clonotype with many counts. The chain couples TRBV11-2 to TRBJ1-5; D is ambiguous. V dropped 2 bases and J dropped 2 bases, with 7 bases sitting between them. The CDR3 loop spans 14 amino acids. Germline V gives CDR1 SGHAT, CDR2 FQNNGV. The CDR3 loop is CASSLQVRNQPQHF. The CDR3 region has the DNA TGTGCCAGCAGCTTACAGGTTCGCAATCAGCCCCAGCATTTT. Supplemented by reference TRBV11-2 and TRBJ1-5, the full variable domain reads EAGVAQSPRYKIIEKRQSVAFWCNPISGHATLYWYQQILGQGPKLLIQFQNNGVVDDSQLPKDRFSAERLKGVDSTLKIQPAKLEDSAVYLCASSLQVRNQPQHFGDGTRLSIL.

This clonotype has ten or more counts. The V and J genes are TRBV30 and TRBJ2-1; D is undetermined. Germline CDR1 and CDR2: GTSNPN and SVGIG (reference sequence). The CDR3 is 15 amino acids. Trimming took 1 base from V and 0 from J, leaving 10 bases between them. The CDR3 bases are TGTGCCTGGAGTGCGTGGACGGACTCCTACAATGAGCAGTTCTTC. Protein: CAWSAWTDSYNEQFF.